Given below is one TCR beta chain in context. These data originate in a study of blood T cell repertoires in COVID-19. Study as a whole: Sites in the United States, Italy and Spain provided acute and convalescent COVID-19 samples.

This CDR3 comprises 15 residues. Germline CDR1 SGHAT, CDR2 FQNNGV. V lost 1 base to trimming and J lost 0 bases, with 10 bases between them. Produced via immunoSEQ multiplex PCR; TCRdb's table is partial and in-frame only. The sample lists roughly 300,000 clones, 86% seen once, with 1.5% to 2% in the top ten. This TCR derives from a woman between 50 and 59 years old with acute or convalescent COVID-19. The sample comprised peripheral blood. This chain joins TRBV11-2 and TRBJ2-7; the D gene is possibly TRBD2 (5 bases). This chain's CDR3 is CASSLGSGSSYEQYF. CDR3 bases: TGTGCCAGCAGCTTAGGTTCGGGAAGCTCCTACGAGCAGTACTTC.